These 10 T cell receptor beta chains were all obtained from the same sample, sequenced in a study of cytomegalovirus exposure and HLA in healthy donors. A multiplex PCR was run with 60 Vbeta primers and 13 Jbeta primers. Using immunoSEQ multiplex PCR, the repertoire was profiled, and TCRdb retains in-frame clones only, with some absent. The sample shows about 67,000 clones, roughly 77% of them seen only once. Input material: PBMCs. All receptors derive from a woman aged 30 to 39 in good health and CMV-seronegative.

The gene calls are TRBV6-1 and TRBJ1-1; no firm D call. The CDR3 length is 14 residues. Germline V gene lookup returns CDR1 MNHNS and CDR2 SASEGT. The V and J ends lost 5 bases and 4 bases respectively, with 14 bases between them. As DNA, the CDR3 is TGTGCCAGCAGTTATGTTGAGGAGAGCACTGAAGCTTTCTTT. It is translated as CASSYVEESTEAFF.

This chain uses TRBV14 with TRBJ2-2; perhaps TRBD1 as D (5 bases). CDR3 length: 14 residues. Trimming pared 0 bases from V and 6 bases from J, leaving 8 bases between. Per the germline V gene, CDR1 is SGHDN and CDR2 is FVKESK. CDR3 DNA: TGTGCCAGCAGCCAAGATCAACAGGCCGGGGAGCTGTTTTTT. Protein product: CASSQDQQAGELFF.

The chain has TRBV21-1 and TRBJ2-7; TRBD1, as called in the table, went unchecked against the DNA. TRBV21-1 is shown as a pseudogene. The CDR3 is made up of 14 amino acids. The CDR3 sequence is CASSKTGTTYEQYF. For the CDR3, the DNA is TGTGCCAGCAGCAAAACCGGGACAACCTACGAGCAGTACTTC.

V gene TRBV30 combines with J gene TRBJ2-1, with D possibly TRBD2 on 5 matching bases. This CDR3 is built from 14 residues. Germline V gives CDR1 GTSNPN, CDR2 SVGIG (reference sequence). V was clipped by 0 bases and J by 7 bases, with 13 bases between them. The CDR3 protein is CAWSVLRGVNEQFF. The CDR3 region has the DNA TGTGCCTGGAGTGTACTACGGGGTGTGAATGAGCAGTTCTTC.

V usage is TRBV28 and J usage is TRBJ2-7; 7 nucleotides match TRBD1. Germline CDR1 is MDHEN and CDR2 is SYDVKM. Trimming took 6 bases from V and 1 from J; bases not matched to a gene: 9. The CDR3 has 15 residues. DNA for the CDR3: TGTGCCAGCAGCGGTAGGGGGCCGGGATCCTACGAGCAGTACTTC. Translating it yields CASSGRGPGSYEQYF.

The chain couples TRBV7-8 to TRBJ1-5; no clear D gene. This CDR3 has 15 amino acids. CDR1 is SGHVS, CDR2 FQNEAQ, per germline. Deletions cut 1 base from V and 6 bases from J, with 13 bases between. CDR3 region: CASSLESKSVQPQHF. CDR3 sequence (DNA): TGTGCCAGCAGCTTAGAAAGTAAGAGCGTTCAGCCCCAGCATTTT.

There are a few counts of this clone. The V gene is TRBV6-1, the J gene TRBJ2-7; 7 nucleotides line up with TRBD1. This CDR3 region has 14 residues. The V gene end was trimmed by 3 bases and the J gene end by 5 bases; junction bases not matched to a gene: 7. Germline V gives CDR1 MNHNS, CDR2 SASEGT. CDR3 in DNA: TGTGCCAGCAGTGATGGTCCCGGACAGGACGAGCAGTACTTC. Translation: CASSDGPGQDEQYF.

The V gene is TRBV4-1, the J gene TRBJ2-1; D gene uncertain. The V end lost 1 base, the J end lost 3 bases, and 4 bases lay between the germline ends. The CDR3 runs 13 residues. Germline CDR1 is MGHRA and CDR2 is YSYEKL. The CDR3 spells CASSQGSYNEQFF. In DNA form, the CDR3 reads TGCGCCAGCAGCCAAGGGAGCTACAATGAGCAGTTCTTC.

The chain employs TRBV2 and TRBJ1-1; 7 nucleotides agree with TRBD1. The CDR3 length is 16 residues. Germline V lookup: CDR1 SNHLY, CDR2 FYNNEI. Unmatched junction bases numbered 12, after V lost 8 bases and J lost 0 bases. CDR3 sequence: CASHSRDSVMNTEAFF. Written as DNA, the CDR3 is TGTGCCAGCCATTCCCGGGACAGCGTCATGAACACTGAAGCTTTCTTT.

This clone was detected a few times. The chain uses TRBV6-4 and TRBJ2-2; 9 positions match TRBD1. The CDR3 sequence is 16 residues long. V was pared by 6 bases and J by 3 bases, with 8 bases of the junction left unmatched. The germline gives CDR1 MRHNA, CDR2 SNTAGT. This CDR3 reads CASSPGTGSHTGELFF. CDR3 DNA sequence: TGTGCCAGCAGCCCCGGGACAGGGTCTCACACCGGGGAGCTGTTTTTT.